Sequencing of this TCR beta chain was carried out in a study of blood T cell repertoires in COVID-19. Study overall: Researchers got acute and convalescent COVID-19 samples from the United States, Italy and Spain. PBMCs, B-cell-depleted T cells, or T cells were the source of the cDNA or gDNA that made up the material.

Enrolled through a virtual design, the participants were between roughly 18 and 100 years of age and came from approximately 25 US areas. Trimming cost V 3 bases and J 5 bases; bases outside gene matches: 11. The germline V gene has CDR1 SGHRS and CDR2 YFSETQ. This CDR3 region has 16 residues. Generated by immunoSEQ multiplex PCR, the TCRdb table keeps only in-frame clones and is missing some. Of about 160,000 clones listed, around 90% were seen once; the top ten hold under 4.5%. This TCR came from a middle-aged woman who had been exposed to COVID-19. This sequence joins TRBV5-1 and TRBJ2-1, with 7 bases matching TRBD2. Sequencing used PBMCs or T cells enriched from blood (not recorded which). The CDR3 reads CASSSGGRAGNNEQFF. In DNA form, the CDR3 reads TGCGCCAGCAGCTCAGGAGGGAGGGCCGGGAACAATGAGCAGTTCTTC.